Presented here are 15 T cell receptor beta chains from one specimen sequenced in a study of cytomegalovirus exposure and HLA in healthy donors. Amplification used 60 Vbeta primers and 13 Jbeta primers. This table comes from immunoSEQ multiplex PCR, and its TCRdb copy is limited to in-frame clones, with some not included. The sample holds 90,000 to 120,000 clones; about 72% are singletons and the top ten take about 2.5%. Input material: PBMCs. These receptors were taken from a man in his late teens or twenties in good health and CMV-seronegative.

The CDR3 protein is CASSLVETRGYNEQFF. The CDR3 bases are TGTGCCAGCTCACTAGTGGAGACTAGGGGTTATAATGAGCAGTTCTTC. V and J are TRBV18 and TRBJ2-1; possible D gene TRBD2, 6 bases. V was cut by 4 bases and J by 7 bases, with 20 bases left in between. The CDR3 has 16 amino acids. CDR1 KGHSH and CDR2 LQKENI come from the germline V gene.

V is TRBV4-2 and J is TRBJ2-1; a weak D match, TRBD1 (5 bases). The germline CDR1 and CDR2 sequences are LGHNA and YNFKEQ. CDR3 length: 15 residues. Trimming stripped 1 base from V and 4 bases from J, with 11 bases between. As DNA, the CDR3 is TGTGCCAGCAGCCAAGCTGATCAGGGTTACAATGAGCAGTTCTTC. It encodes CASSQADQGYNEQFF.

The chain is built from TRBV7-2 and TRBJ2-7; TRBD2 matches 11 bases. V shed 2 bases, J shed 5 bases, and the junction held 5 bases outside the gene matches. CDR1 is SGHTA and CDR2 is FQGNSA in the germline V gene. The CDR3 consists of 15 residues. The chain's CDR3 is CASSLLAGGHDEQYF. Written as DNA, the CDR3 is TGTGCCAGCAGCTTACTAGCGGGGGGCCACGACGAGCAGTACTTC.

DNA of the CDR3: TGTGCCAGCAGTGAAGGAGGGAAGAGTTCACCCCTCCACTTT. It encodes CASSEGGKSSPLHF. The rearrangement uses TRBV6-1 and TRBJ1-6, with D hard to call. V was pared by 1 base and J by 9 bases, with 10 bases between. Germline CDR1 reads MNHNS; CDR2 reads SASEGT. This CDR3 contains 14 residues.

This sequence joins TRBV10-1 and TRBJ2-5; no definite D call. V was trimmed by 6 bases and J by 6 bases, leaving 8 bases between them. CDR1 and CDR2 from the germline V gene are WNHNN and SYGVQD (reference sequence). This CDR3 contains 11 residues. CDR3 sequence reads: CASRTPQTQYF. The CDR3, as DNA: TGCGCCAGCAGAACTCCTCAGACCCAGTACTTC.

This chain links TRBV5-4 with TRBJ2-1; 10 nucleotides align to TRBD2. The CDR3 has 15 residues. Germline V gives CDR1 SGHNT, CDR2 YYREEE (reference sequence). Losses at the gene ends were 6 bases for V and 4 bases for J; bases not matched to a gene: 7. CDR3 sequence reads: CASKTGTSAYNEQFF. CDR3 nucleotides: TGTGCCAGCAAAACCGGGACTAGCGCTTACAATGAGCAGTTCTTC.

V usage is TRBV5-8 and J usage is TRBJ1-2; D not certain. The ends were cut back, 4 bases at V and 6 bases at J, with 10 bases in the middle. The CDR3 covers 12 residues. Germline assignment: CDR1 SGHTS and CDR2 YDEGEE. The chain's CDR3 is CASSPLVDGYTF. The CDR3 DNA reads TGTGCCAGCAGCCCCCTAGTGGATGGCTACACCTTC.

This chain joins TRBV28 and TRBJ2-7, with D unresolved. The CDR3 contains 14 residues. Trimming left V 6 bases short and J 2 bases short, with 14 bases between. The germline gives CDR1 MDHEN, CDR2 SYDVKM. DNA for the CDR3: TGTGCCAGCAGCCAAGCCTTACCCCCCTACGAGCAGTACTTC. It codes for CASSQALPPYEQYF.

The chain links TRBV9 to TRBJ1-4; the D gene is possibly TRBD1 (5 bases). Trimming removed 0 bases at V and 3 bases at J, with 12 bases between. CDR1 is SGDLS, CDR2 YYNGEE, per germline. The CDR3 extends over 16 amino acids. The CDR3 reads CASSVVGSGPNEKLFF. The DNA of the CDR3 is TGTGCCAGCAGCGTAGTTGGGTCAGGGCCTAATGAAAAACTGTTTTTT.

J is TRBJ2-3 and V is TRBV5-1; TRBD1 matches at 9 bases. Germline assignment: CDR1 SGHRS and CDR2 YFSETQ. V lost 6 bases to trimming and J lost 4 bases; unmatched junction nucleotides: 3. This CDR3 comprises 13 residues. The CDR3 DNA sequence: TGCGCCAGCAACAGGGGGCCTTCAGATACGCAGTATTTT. Protein product: CASNRGPSDTQYF.

Here the CDR3 reads CSVLLWASTDTQYF. For the CDR3, the DNA is TGCAGCGTTCTGTTGTGGGCAAGCACAGATACGCAGTATTTT. The chain is built from TRBV29-1 and TRBJ2-3; D is ambiguous. Germline V lookup: CDR1 SQVTM, CDR2 ANQGSEA. This CDR3 contains 14 residues. Trimming took off 5 bases at V and 0 bases at J, with 12 bases between the two ends.

The gene calls are TRBV7-8 and TRBJ1-5; 7 bases align to TRBD1. Germline trimming cut 6 bases from V and 6 bases from J; bases unmatched to any gene: 14. The CDR3 spans 16 residues. Germline-derived CDR1 and CDR2 are SGHVS and FQNEAQ. The CDR3, as DNA: TGTGCCAGCAGTGCTGGCGACAGGGTTCTTTCTCAGCCCCAGCATTTT. Translated: CASSAGDRVLSQPQHF.

This chain joins TRBV4-2 and TRBJ1-2; 7 bases line up with TRBD1. The CDR3 sequence is 13 residues long. The V gene's germline CDR1 is LGHNA and CDR2 YNFKEQ. J gave up 1 base and V 7 bases, and 3 bases lay outside the gene matches. CDR3 sequence reads: CASNDRVNYGYTF. CDR3 bases: TGTGCCAGCAACGACAGGGTTAACTATGGCTACACCTTC.

CDR3 loop: CASSGDSRRAFF. For the CDR3, the DNA is TGTGCCAGCAGTGGGGACAGCCGACGAGCTTTCTTT. The chain couples TRBV25-1 to TRBJ1-1; 7 bases fit TRBD1. The CDR3 runs 12 residues. The trim removed 4 bases at V and 10 bases at J, leaving 6 bases unmatched. CDR1 and CDR2 (germline): MGHDK, SYGVNS.

This clone was seen once. V and J are TRBV29-1 and TRBJ2-1, with a weak D call TRBD2 (7 bases). Between the trimmed V and J ends, which lost 3 bases and 6 bases, there was a span of 15 bases. The CDR3 contains 14 residues. Germline V gene sequence: CDR1 SQVTM, CDR2 ANQGSEA. The chain's CDR3 is CSVEGGGASNEQFF. CDR3 bases: TGCAGCGTTGAGGGAGGGGGGGCGAGCAATGAGCAGTTCTTC.